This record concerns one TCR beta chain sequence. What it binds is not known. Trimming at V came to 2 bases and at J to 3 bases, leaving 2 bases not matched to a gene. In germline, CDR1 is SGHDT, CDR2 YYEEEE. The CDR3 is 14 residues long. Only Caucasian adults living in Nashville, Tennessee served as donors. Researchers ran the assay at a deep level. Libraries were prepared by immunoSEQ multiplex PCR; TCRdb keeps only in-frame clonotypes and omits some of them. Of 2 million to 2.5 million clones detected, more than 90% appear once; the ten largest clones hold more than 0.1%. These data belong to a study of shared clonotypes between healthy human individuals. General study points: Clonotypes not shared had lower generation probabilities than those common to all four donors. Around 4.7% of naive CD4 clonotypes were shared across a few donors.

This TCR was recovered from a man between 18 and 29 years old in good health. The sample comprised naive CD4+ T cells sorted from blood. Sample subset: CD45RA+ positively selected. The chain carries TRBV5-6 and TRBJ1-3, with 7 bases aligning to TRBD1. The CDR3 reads CASSLQGLGNTIYF. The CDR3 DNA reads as TGTGCCAGCAGCTTACAGGGGCTTGGAAACACCATATATTTT.